A single sample gave rise to the 25 T cell receptor beta chains below, sequenced in a study of blood T cell repertoires in COVID-19. TCRdb's table, derived via immunoSEQ multiplex PCR, lists solely in-frame clones and lacks some. The sample has 350,000 to 550,000 clones; around 90% are singletons. Sequencing input: PBMCs or T cells enriched from blood (not recorded which). All receptors come from a young woman with acute COVID-19.

Notes on this clone: The junction and the germline gene differ at one end; a read error may be behind it. Other DNA sequences of this sample code for an identical CDR3. V is TRBV9 and J is TRBJ2-6; TRBD1 might be the D (5 bases). This CDR3 spans 15 amino acids. Germline CDR1 is SGDLS and CDR2 is YYNGEE. The DNA for the CDR3 is TGTGCCAGCACCGGAACAGCCTCTGGGGCCAACGTCCTGACTTTT. This gives the protein CASTGTASGANVLTF. The variable domain in full, with the rest retrieved from reference TRBV9 and TRBJ2-6, is DSGVTQTPKHLITATGQRVTLRCSPRSGDLSVYWYQQSLDQGLQFLIQYYNGEERAKGNILERFSAQQFPDLHSELNLSSLELGDSALYFCASTGTASGANVLTFGAGSRLTVL.

The chain has TRBV2 and TRBJ1-3; D uncertain. Germline V gives CDR1 SNHLY, CDR2 FYNNEI. V was cut by 2 bases and J by 0 bases, with 8 bases left in between. The CDR3 covers 15 residues. CDR3 coding DNA: TGTGCCAGCAGTGAACAGGTCCGCTCTGGAAACACCATATATTTT. Amino acids: CASSEQVRSGNTIYF. The full variable domain, with the rest looked up from reference TRBV2 and TRBJ1-3, is EPEVTQTPSHQVTQMGQEVILRCVPISNHLYFYWYRQILGQKVEFLVSFYNNEISEKSEIFDDQFSVERPDGSNFTLKIRSTKLEDSAMYFCASSEQVRSGNTIYFGEGSWLTVV.

Concerning this clone: The same CDR3 can be traced to other DNA sequences in this sample. The rearrangement uses TRBV6-2 or TRBV6-3 and TRBJ1-1, with D possibly TRBD1 on 6 matching bases. Trimming left V 5 bases short and J 4 bases short, with 11 bases between. CDR3 length equals 13 residues. Germline assignment: CDR1 MNHEY and CDR2 SVGEGT. The CDR3 DNA sequence: TGTGCCAGCAGTCCGGGACAAGGCACTGAAGCTTTCTTT. Protein sequence: CASSPGQGTEAFF.

The J gene is TRBJ2-1, the V gene TRBV28; 13 nucleotides match TRBD2. The trim removed 5 bases at V and 13 bases at J, leaving 5 bases unmatched. Germline-derived CDR1 and CDR2 are MDHEN and SYDVKM. The length of the CDR3 is 13 residues. CDR3 amino acids: CASSKTSGRDQFF. In DNA form, the CDR3 reads TGTGCCAGCAGTAAAACTAGCGGGAGGGATCAGTTCTTC.

The gene calls are TRBV7-2 and TRBJ1-4; 10 positions agree with TRBD1. CDR3 length: 14 amino acids. Germline loops: CDR1 SGHTA, CDR2 FQGNSA. V trimming: 7 bases; J trimming: 4 bases; junction bases outside the gene matches: 3. The CDR3 spells CASNRDRGNEKLFF. Here the CDR3 DNA reads TGTGCCAGCAACCGGGACAGGGGTAATGAAAAACTGTTTTTT.

This chain links TRBV4-1 with TRBJ2-5, with TRBD2 matching over 8 bases. The CDR3 loop spans 15 amino acids. CDR1 and CDR2 from the germline V gene are MGHRA and YSYEKL. Trimming cost V 5 bases and J 4 bases; bases outside gene matches: 9. The CDR3 sequence: CASSARWSGGETQYF. The CDR3 region has the DNA TGCGCCAGCAGCGCAAGATGGAGCGGGGGAGAGACCCAGTACTTC.

A single count supports this clone. The V gene is TRBV18, the J gene TRBJ1-1; 7 positions agree with TRBD1. This CDR3 is 14 amino acids long. Germline V gene sequence: CDR1 KGHSH, CDR2 LQKENI. Losses at the gene ends were 3 bases for V and 6 bases for J; bases not matched to a gene: 7. CDR3 in amino acids: CASSPNQGDPEAFF. CDR3 nucleotide sequence: TGTGCCAGCTCACCGAATCAGGGGGATCCTGAAGCTTTCTTT. The whole variable domain, remainder taken from reference TRBV18 and TRBJ1-1, is NAGVMQNPRHLVRRRGQEARLRCSPMKGHSHVYWYRQLPEEGLKFMVYLQKENIIDESGMPKERFSAEFPKEGPSILRIQQVVRGDSAAYFCASSPNQGDPEAFFGQGTRLTVV.

The CDR3 here is CASRATRTSGRTDTQYF. CDR3 in DNA: TGTGCCAGCAGAGCAACTCGGACTAGCGGGAGGACAGATACGCAGTATTTT. V and J are TRBV7-8 and TRBJ2-3; TRBD2 aligns across 14 bases. The V gene end was trimmed by 6 bases and the J gene end by 3 bases; junction bases not matched to a gene: 8. Germline-derived CDR1 and CDR2 are SGHVS and FQNEAQ. This CDR3 region has 17 residues.

This chain links TRBV7-9 with TRBJ2-5, with TRBD1 as a possible D gene (6 bases). Per germline, CDR1 SEHNR and CDR2 FQNEAQ (reference sequence). V shed 5 bases and J shed 1 base, with 14 bases lying between them. The CDR3 loop spans 15 amino acids. This CDR3 reads CASSPGDRSQETQYF. The CDR3 nucleotides are TGTGCCAGCAGCCCCGGCGACAGGAGCCAAGAGACCCAGTACTTC.

The chain joins TRBV5-5 to TRBJ2-6; possibly TRBD1 for D (5 bases). Trimming pared 5 bases from V and 3 bases from J, leaving 12 bases between. There are 15 residues in the CDR3. Germline values: CDR1 SGHKS, CDR2 YYEKEE (reference sequence). CDR3: CASSLGAGGANVLTF. As DNA, the CDR3 is TGTGCCAGCAGTCTAGGGGCAGGTGGGGCCAACGTCCTGACTTTC.

The chain has TRBV5-4 and TRBJ2-3; TRBD1 matches 9 bases. CDR1 and CDR2 from the germline V gene are SGHNT and YYREEE (reference sequence). There are 18 residues in the CDR3. The V gene end was trimmed by 0 bases and the J gene end by 4 bases; junction bases not matched to a gene: 12. The CDR3 nucleotides are TGTGCCAGCAGCTTGGATAACCGGGACAGGGAGTGGTCAGATACGCAGTATTTT. Its protein product is CASSLDNRDREWSDTQYF. Full variable domain (rest looked up from reference TRBV5-4 and TRBJ2-3): ETGVTQSPTHLIKTRGQQVTLRCSSQSGHNTVSWYQQALGQGPQFIFQYYREEENGRGNFPPRFSGLQFPNYSSELNVNALELDDSALYLCASSLDNRDREWSDTQYFGPGTRLTVL.

This chain links TRBV3-1 (or the pseudogene TRBV3-2) with TRBJ2-4; TRBD2 matches at 7 bases. The CDR3 sequence is 15 residues long. Germline CDR1 LGHDT, CDR2 YNNKEL (reference sequence). V dropped 2 bases and J dropped 4; count of bases not matched to a gene: 5. The DNA of the CDR3 is TGTGCCAGCAGCCAAAGCGGGACTGCTAAAAACATTCAGTACTTC. Translated, it gives CASSQSGTAKNIQYF.

The genes are TRBV11-3 and TRBJ2-1; 9 nucleotides align to TRBD2. The CDR3 runs 16 residues. CDR1 and CDR2 (germline): SGHNT, YENEEA. Trimming took 1 base from V and 7 from J; bases not matched to a gene: 8. CDR3 amino acids: CASSLVLGGRGNEQFF. CDR3 coding DNA: TGTGCCAGCAGCTTAGTTCTCGGCGGGAGGGGGAATGAGCAGTTCTTC.

The chain is built from TRBV7-2 and TRBJ1-6; possible D gene TRBD1, 5 bases. Germline-derived CDR1 and CDR2 are SGHTA and FQGNSA. V was clipped by 1 base and J by 10 bases, with 14 bases between them. The CDR3 extends over 15 amino acids. The CDR3 sequence: CASSLEGRARSPLHF. CDR3 nucleotide sequence: TGTGCCAGCAGCTTAGAAGGCAGGGCAAGATCACCCCTCCACTTT.

The chain couples TRBV6-1 to TRBJ2-3; 8 bases align to TRBD2. The CDR3 has 16 residues. J lost 2 bases, V lost 4 bases, and 8 bases had no gene match. CDR1 and CDR2 from the germline V gene are MNHNS and SASEGT. CDR3 loop: CASSARSGTYTDTQYF. DNA for the CDR3: TGTGCCAGCAGTGCCCGTAGCGGGACTTACACAGATACGCAGTATTTT.

The chain uses TRBV11-1 and TRBJ1-2, with TRBD1 matching over 8 bases. The germline V gene has CDR1 SGHAT and CDR2 FQDESV (reference sequence). The CDR3 covers 12 residues. Losses at the gene ends were 5 bases for V and 9 bases for J; bases not matched to a gene: 5. The CDR3 DNA is TGTGCCAGCAGCCCCGACAGGGGTAGCTACACCTTC. Translating it yields CASSPDRGSYTF.

This sequence joins TRBV6-2 or TRBV6-3 and TRBJ2-1; 12 bases line up with TRBD2. V shed 0 bases and J 1 base; nucleotides not matched to a gene: 1. CDR1 and CDR2 (germline): MNHEY, SVGEGT. This CDR3 region has 17 residues. CDR3 bases: TGTGCCAGCAGTTACTCGACTAGCGGGAGATCCTACAATGAGCAGTTCTTC. Encoded protein: CASSYSTSGRSYNEQFF.

The V gene is TRBV3-1 (or the pseudogene TRBV3-2), the J gene TRBJ1-4, with D hard to call. CDR3 size: 12 residues. Germline V gene sequence: CDR1 LGHDT, CDR2 YNNKEL (reference sequence). Between the trimmed V and J ends, which lost 3 bases and 13 bases, there was a span of 12 bases. The CDR3 protein is CASSQPPVGLFF. CDR3 nucleotides: TGTGCCAGCAGCCAGCCCCCGGTCGGACTGTTTTTT.

This CDR3 reads CAWSRADQPQHF. The CDR3 coding sequence is TGTGCCTGGTCCCGAGCGGACCAGCCCCAGCATTTT. This chain links TRBV30 with TRBJ1-5; D gene unclear. Germline V lookup: CDR1 GTSNPN, CDR2 SVGIG (reference sequence). This CDR3 spans 12 amino acids. Trimming cost V 5 bases and J 7 bases, with 12 bases left between them.

The rearrangement joins TRBV7-9 to TRBJ1-4; 9 bases agree with TRBD1. V shed 2 bases and J 6 bases; nucleotides not matched to a gene: 13. Germline CDR1 reads SEHNR; CDR2 reads FQNEAQ (reference sequence). There are 18 residues in the CDR3. The CDR3 DNA follows: TGTGCCAGCAGCTTAAGGCCCAAGATGACAGGGGGGGATGAAAAACTGTTTTTT. Encoded protein: CASSLRPKMTGGDEKLFF.

The rearrangement links TRBV9 to TRBJ2-5; 9 bases map to TRBD1. CDR1 and CDR2 (germline): SGDLS, YYNGEE. The junction had 2 bases not matched to a gene; V was cut back by 0 bases and J by 2 bases. CDR3 length equals 15 residues. CDR3 residues: CASSVGQGGQETQYF. The DNA of the CDR3 is TGTGCCAGCAGCGTAGGACAGGGGGGACAAGAGACCCAGTACTTC. Together with reference TRBV9 and TRBJ2-5, the CDR3 gives the full variable domain: DSGVTQTPKHLITATGQRVTLRCSPRSGDLSVYWYQQSLDQGLQFLIQYYNGEERAKGNILERFSAQQFPDLHSELNLSSLELGDSALYFCASSVGQGGQETQYFGPGTRLLVL.

The chain recombines TRBV18 with TRBJ1-3, with TRBD1 matching over 8 bases. With 3 bases clipped from V and 5 bases from J, the junction kept 6 bases outside the gene matches. This CDR3 region has 15 residues. The V gene's germline CDR1 is KGHSH and CDR2 LQKENI. CDR3 amino acids: CASSPGQGHRNTIYF. CDR3 DNA: TGTGCCAGCTCACCTGGACAGGGTCATCGAAACACCATATATTTT.

This chain connects TRBV5-1 to TRBJ2-7; D call uncertain. The ends were cut back, 1 base at V and 0 bases at J, with 11 bases in the middle. Germline loops: CDR1 SGHRS, CDR2 YFSETQ. This CDR3 is built from 15 residues. CDR3 protein: CASSLPSGSSYEQYF. CDR3 coding DNA: TGCGCCAGCAGCTTGCCTTCAGGCAGCTCCTACGAGCAGTACTTC.

The chain combines TRBV27 with TRBJ1-1; 10 bases map to TRBD1. Trimming at V came to 5 bases and at J to 3 bases, leaving 12 bases not matched to a gene. CDR3 length: 17 residues. The germline CDR1 and CDR2 sequences are MNHEY and SMNVEV (reference sequence). CDR3 region: CASSPFNPGQGDTEAFF. CDR3 nucleotides: TGTGCCAGCAGTCCGTTTAATCCTGGACAGGGGGACACTGAAGCTTTCTTT.

The chain carries TRBV7-9 and TRBJ2-5; the D gene is possibly TRBD2 (6 bases). Germline V gene data show CDR1 as SEHNR and CDR2 as FQNEAQ (reference sequence). The V gene lost 3 bases and the J gene lost 2 bases, with 22 bases spanning the gap. The CDR3 extends over 18 amino acids. The chain's CDR3 is CASSFGFTIGTYQETQYF. CDR3 nucleotide sequence: TGTGCCAGCAGCTTCGGTTTCACAATCGGGACTTATCAAGAGACCCAGTACTTC.